This T cell receptor (beta chain) was identified during a study of response to subunit inactivated influenza vaccine (dated by TCRdb to the late 2010s). About the full investigation: Deep quantitative profiling of the T cell receptor repertoire was used in the study to follow responses to a trivalent subunit inactivated influenza vaccine.

The time point label corresponds to: 45 days after influenza vaccine administration. This clonotype was picked up many times. There is no known antigen for this receptor. No much larger clone is present one base from it, and per-base qualities are unavailable. Overall results and qualifications from the work: The authors suggested that each seasonal influenza vaccination may recruit only a limited number of new T cells.

Libraries came from RT-PCR. The reads were generated on an Illumina HiSeq 2500. Using fastp at Q25 and MiXCR, TCRdb reprocessed the public reads and kept productive beta chains. Rows are combined by CDR3 protein, so each entry shows the most common genes and DNA. Present in this sample are approximately 480,000 distinct CDR3 sequences, approximately 10% of which were seen just once. The top ten clones comprise less than 15% of the sample. This TCR derives from a man aged 45-60 years who received an inactivated influenza vaccine. Donor details come from another sample of the same person, matched by shared clones. Specimen: PBMCs from blood, collected around seven weeks after vaccination.

The DNA sequence is TGTGCCAGCAGTCCCGGGGGGGGGGACTCCTACGAGCAGTACTTC. Its product reads: CASSPGGGDSYEQYF. The chain is made from TRBV27 and TRBJ2-7; 8 central nucleotides agree with TRBD2. CDR3 length: 15 amino acids, cysteine to phenylalanine. This entry keeps only the CDR3 DNA: 45 bases, framed from base 1. The V end gives up 5 bases and the J end 0 bases, leaving 6 bases in the junction not matched to a gene. The germline V gene (reference sequence) gives CDR1 as MNHEY and CDR2 as SMNVEV.